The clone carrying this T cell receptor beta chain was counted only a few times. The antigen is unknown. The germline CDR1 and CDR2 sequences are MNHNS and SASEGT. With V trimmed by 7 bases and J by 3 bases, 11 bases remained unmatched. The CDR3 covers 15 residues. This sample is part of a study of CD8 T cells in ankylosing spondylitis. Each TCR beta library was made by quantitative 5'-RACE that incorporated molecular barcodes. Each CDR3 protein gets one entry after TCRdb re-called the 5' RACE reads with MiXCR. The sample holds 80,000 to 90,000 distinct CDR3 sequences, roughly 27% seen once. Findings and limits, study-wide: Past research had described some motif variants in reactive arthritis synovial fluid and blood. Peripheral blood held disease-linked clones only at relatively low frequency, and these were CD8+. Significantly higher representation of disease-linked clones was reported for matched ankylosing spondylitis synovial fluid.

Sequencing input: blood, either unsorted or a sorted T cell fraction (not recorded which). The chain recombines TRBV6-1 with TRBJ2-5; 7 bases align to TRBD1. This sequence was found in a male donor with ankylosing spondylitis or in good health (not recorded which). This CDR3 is CASKGAGTAKETQYF. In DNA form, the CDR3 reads TGTGCCAGCAAAGGAGCCGGGACAGCCAAAGAGACCCAGTACTTC.